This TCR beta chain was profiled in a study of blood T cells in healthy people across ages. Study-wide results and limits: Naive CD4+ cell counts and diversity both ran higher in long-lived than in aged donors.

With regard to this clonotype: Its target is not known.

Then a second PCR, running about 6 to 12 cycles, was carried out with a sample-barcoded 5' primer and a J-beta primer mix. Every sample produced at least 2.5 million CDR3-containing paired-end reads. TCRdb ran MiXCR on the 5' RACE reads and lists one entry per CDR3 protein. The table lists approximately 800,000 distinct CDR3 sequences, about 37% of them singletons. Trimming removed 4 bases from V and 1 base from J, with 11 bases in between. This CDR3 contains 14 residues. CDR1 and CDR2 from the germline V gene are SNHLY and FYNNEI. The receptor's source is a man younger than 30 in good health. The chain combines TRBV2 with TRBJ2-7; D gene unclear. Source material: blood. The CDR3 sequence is CASSGSSRSYEQYF. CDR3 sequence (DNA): TGTGCCAGCAGTGGATCCTCCCGGTCCTACGAGCAGTACTTC.